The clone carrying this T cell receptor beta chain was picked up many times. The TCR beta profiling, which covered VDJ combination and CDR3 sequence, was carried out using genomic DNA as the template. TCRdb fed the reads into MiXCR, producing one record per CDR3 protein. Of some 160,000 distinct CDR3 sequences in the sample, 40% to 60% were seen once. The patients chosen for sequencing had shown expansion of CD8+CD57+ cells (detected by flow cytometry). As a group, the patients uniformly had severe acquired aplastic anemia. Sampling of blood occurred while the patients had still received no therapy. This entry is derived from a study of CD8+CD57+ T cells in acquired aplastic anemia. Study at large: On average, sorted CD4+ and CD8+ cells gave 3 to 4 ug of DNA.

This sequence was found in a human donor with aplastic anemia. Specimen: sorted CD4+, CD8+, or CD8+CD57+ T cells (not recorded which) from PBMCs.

CDR3 in DNA: TGCAGTGCTAGAAACGGGAACACCGGGGAGCTGTTTTTT. It codes for CSARNGNTGELFF. This chain uses TRBV20-1 with TRBJ2-2; D is unresolved. Trimming removed 2 bases from V and 1 base from J, with 5 bases in between. The CDR3 covers 13 residues. Germline assignment: CDR1 DFQATT and CDR2 SNEGSKA (reference sequence).